This TCR beta chain came from a study of blood T cell repertoires in COVID-19. Residents of about two dozen US areas, aged about 18 to 89 years, made up the participants. Participant reports of clinical history set cohort assignment. Cohort 3 donors counted as recovered after two negative PCRs, clearance, or resolved symptoms. CDR1 MNHEY and CDR2 SMNVEV come from the germline V gene (reference sequence). The V gene lost 5 bases and the J gene lost 1 base, with 21 bases spanning the gap. This CDR3 is built from 17 residues. Clones were read by immunoSEQ multiplex PCR, and TCRdb kept only the in-frame ones, dropping some. The profile shows 300,000 to 350,000 clones, over 75% of them singletons.

The specimen was PBMCs or T cells enriched from blood (not recorded which). The chain joins TRBV27 to TRBJ2-7, with D tentatively TRBD2 (6 bases). This TCR derives from a young man who had recovered from COVID-19. In nucleotides, the CDR3 is TGTGCCAGCAGTCAACCGATGAGCTGGGGGGAATCCTACGAGCAGTACTTC. Amino acid sequence: CASSQPMSWGESYEQYF.